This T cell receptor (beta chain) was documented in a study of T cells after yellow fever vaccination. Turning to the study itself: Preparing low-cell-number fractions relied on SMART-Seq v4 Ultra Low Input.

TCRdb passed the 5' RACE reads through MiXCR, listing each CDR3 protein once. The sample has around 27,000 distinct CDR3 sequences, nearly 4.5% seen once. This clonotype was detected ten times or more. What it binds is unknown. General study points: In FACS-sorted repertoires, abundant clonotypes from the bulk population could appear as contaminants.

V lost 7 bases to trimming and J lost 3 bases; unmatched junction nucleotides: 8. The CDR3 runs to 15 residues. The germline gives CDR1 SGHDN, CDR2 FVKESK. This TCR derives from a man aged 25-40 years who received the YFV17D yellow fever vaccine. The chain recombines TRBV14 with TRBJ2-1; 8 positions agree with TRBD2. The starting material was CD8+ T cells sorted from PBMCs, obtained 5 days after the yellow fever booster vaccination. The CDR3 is CASNERGLGYNEQFF. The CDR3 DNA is TGTGCCAGCAACGAGAGGGGACTAGGCTACAATGAGCAGTTCTTC. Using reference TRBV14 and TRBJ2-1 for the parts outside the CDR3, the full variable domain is EAGVTQFPSHSVIEKGQTVTLRCDPISGHDNLYWYRRVMGKEIKFLLHFVKESKQDESGMPNNRFLAERTGGTYSTLKVQPAELEDSGVYFCASNERGLGYNEQFFGPGTRLTVL.